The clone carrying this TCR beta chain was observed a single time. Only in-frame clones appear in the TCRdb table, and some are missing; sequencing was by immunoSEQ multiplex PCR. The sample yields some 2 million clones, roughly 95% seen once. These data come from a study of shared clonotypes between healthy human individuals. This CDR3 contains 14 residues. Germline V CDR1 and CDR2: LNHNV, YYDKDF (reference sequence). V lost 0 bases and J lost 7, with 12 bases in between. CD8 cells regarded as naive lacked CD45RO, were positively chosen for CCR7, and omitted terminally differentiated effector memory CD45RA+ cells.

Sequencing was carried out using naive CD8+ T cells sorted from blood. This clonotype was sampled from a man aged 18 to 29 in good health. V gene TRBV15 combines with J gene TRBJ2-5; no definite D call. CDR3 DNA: TGTGCCACCAGCAGAGATTTTGGGGATTTGACCCAGTACTTC. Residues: CATSRDFGDLTQYF.